The T cell receptor (beta chain) under discussion was sequenced for a study of cytomegalovirus exposure and HLA in healthy donors. Germline CDR1 and CDR2: SGDLS and YYNGEE. The CDR3 contains 17 residues. Trimming left V 3 bases short and J 4 bases short, with 19 bases between. PCR amplification relied on 60 Vbeta primers (plus 13 Jbeta primers). Here immunoSEQ multiplex PCR was the method, and the copy in TCRdb shows in-frame clones only, minus some. Among over 150,000 clones listed, about 80% were seen once. The genes are TRBV9 and TRBJ2-2; D may be TRBD2 (6 bases). The receptor was derived from a man younger than 35 in good health and CMV-seronegative. Material: PBMCs. CDR3 sequence: CASSGAGGAMGTGELFF. As DNA, the CDR3 is TGTGCCAGCAGCGGCGCAGGAGGGGCTATGGGCACCGGGGAGCTGTTTTTT. The full variable domain, completed using reference TRBV9 and TRBJ2-2, is DSGVTQTPKHLITATGQRVTLRCSPRSGDLSVYWYQQSLDQGLQFLIQYYNGEERAKGNILERFSAQQFPDLHSELNLSSLELGDSALYFCASSGAGGAMGTGELFFGEGSRLTVL.